This T cell receptor beta chain was obtained from a study of CD4 T cells in relation to SARS-CoV-2 and coronaviruses. Before the COVID-19 pandemic, during about 2011-2019, CD4+ T cells were taken from unexposed donors. This CDR3 has 15 amino acids. The germline CDR1 and CDR2 sequences are SGDLS and YYNGEE. Trimming stripped 3 bases from V and 1 base from J, with 10 bases between. Here immunoSEQ multiplex PCR was the method, and the copy in TCRdb shows in-frame clones only, minus some. There are roughly 61,000 clones in the sample; about nine tenths occur only once, and around 1.5% lies in the top ten. Study-level points and caveats: Memory recall responses, not primary responses primed in culture, are what the assay detects. In around 60% of donors, memory CD4+ clonotypes crossrecognized SARS-CoV-2 and at least one common cold coronavirus spike.

Comments on this clone: As yet, its antigen is unknown.

The sample consisted of memory CD4+ T cells from PBMCs. The chain couples TRBV9 to TRBJ2-2; D assignment may be TRBD1 or TRBD2 (5 bases each). The sequence was obtained from a human donor in good health. As DNA, the CDR3 is TGTGCCAGCAGCGGGAGTGGGGGGAACACCGGGGAGCTGTTTTTT. Its protein product is CASSGSGGNTGELFF.